A selection of T cell receptor beta chains follows, all from one sample in a study of cytomegalovirus exposure and HLA in healthy donors. Sequenced by immunoSEQ multiplex PCR; TCRdb stores in-frame clones only, minus some. Among about 140,000 clones listed, 70% to 80% were seen once. Sequencing was carried out using PBMCs. Receptor source: a female donor in good health and CMV-seronegative. Each CDR3 is given with its conserved first and last residue. D genes are given only for firm matches. Some rows have no size entry. The others give once, few or many, or a class for an expanded clone.

abundance: -
v_gene: TRBV7-9
d_gene: TRBD2
j_gene: TRBJ2-7
CDR3aa: CASSFAGLAYEQYF
CDR3nt: TGTGCCAGCAGCTTCGCGGGACTAGCGTACGAGCAGTACTTC

abundance: -
v_gene: TRBV30
d_gene: TRBD1
j_gene: TRBJ1-2
CDR3aa: CAWSDTGTGGGYTF
CDR3nt: TGTGCCTGGAGTGATACCGGGACAGGGGGCGGCTACACCTTC

abundance: -
v_gene: TRBV27
d_gene: TRBD1
j_gene: TRBJ1-2
CDR3aa: CASRPGTGSYGYTF
CDR3nt: TGTGCCAGCAGGCCCGGGACAGGGTCCTATGGCTACACCTTC

abundance: -
v_gene: TRBV9
d_gene: TRBD1
j_gene: TRBJ1-3
CDR3aa: CASSVGTGTGRGNTIYF
CDR3nt: TGTGCCAGCAGCGTAGGGACTGGGACAGGGAGAGGAAACACCATATATTTT

abundance: -
v_gene: TRBV7-9
d_gene: TRBD1
j_gene: TRBJ1-3
CDR3aa: CASSLPRTGFSGNTIYF
CDR3nt: TGTGCCAGCAGCTTACCGCGGACAGGCTTCTCTGGAAACACCATATATTTT

abundance: -
v_gene: TRBV29-1
d_gene: TRBD1
j_gene: TRBJ1-1
CDR3aa: CSVEVRGQQNTEAFF
CDR3nt: TGCAGCGTTGAAGTGAGGGGGCAGCAGAACACTGAAGCTTTCTTT

abundance: -
v_gene: TRBV7-7
d_gene: -
j_gene: TRBJ2-1
CDR3aa: CASGLGQNNEQFF
CDR3nt: TGTGCTAGCGGCTTAGGACAGAACAATGAGCAGTTCTTC

abundance: few
v_gene: TRBV29-1
d_gene: -
j_gene: TRBJ2-7
CDR3aa: CSVGQGFGEQYF
CDR3nt: TGCAGCGTTGGGCAGGGCTTTGGCGAGCAGTACTTC

abundance: -
v_gene: TRBV14
d_gene: TRBD1
j_gene: TRBJ2-1
CDR3aa: CASNGQGRNEQFF
CDR3nt: TGTGCCAGCAACGGACAGGGGCGGAATGAGCAGTTCTTC

abundance: -
v_gene: TRBV11-3
d_gene: -
j_gene: TRBJ1-2
CDR3aa: CASSLLEARPHF
CDR3nt: TGTGCCAGCAGCTTACTAGAGGCGCGGCCCCACTTC

abundance: -
v_gene: TRBV6-6
d_gene: -
j_gene: TRBJ2-1
CDR3aa: CASRNGGNSYNEQFF
CDR3nt: TGTGCCAGCAGGAACGGCGGGAATTCCTACAATGAGCAGTTCTTC

abundance: -
v_gene: TRBV21-1
d_gene: -
j_gene: TRBJ1-4
CDR3aa: CARVLGADEKLFF
CDR3nt: TGTGCCAGGGTCCTAGGGGCTGATGAAAAACTGTTTTTT

abundance: -
v_gene: TRBV18
d_gene: TRBD1
j_gene: TRBJ1-2
CDR3aa: CASSPTTGGNYGHTF
CDR3nt: TGTGCCAGCTCACCTACGACAGGGGGCAACTATGGCCACACCTTC

abundance: -
v_gene: TRBV7-2
d_gene: -
j_gene: TRBJ1-6
CDR3aa: CASSFAGRYSPLHF
CDR3nt: TGTGCCAGCAGCTTTGCGGGCCGTTATTCACCCCTCCACTTT

abundance: once
v_gene: TRBV9
d_gene: TRBD1
j_gene: TRBJ1-1
CDR3aa: CASSVGPSGQSEAFF
CDR3nt: TGTGCCAGCAGCGTAGGTCCGTCGGGACAGTCCGAAGCTTTCTTT

abundance: -
v_gene: TRBV7-2
d_gene: TRBD1
j_gene: TRBJ2-3
CDR3aa: CASSLVGQGPDTQYF
CDR3nt: TGTGCCAGCAGCTTAGTAGGACAGGGCCCAGATACGCAGTATTTT

abundance: once
v_gene: TRBV4-1
d_gene: TRBD2
j_gene: TRBJ2-7
CDR3aa: CASSPRTSGGASYEQYF
CDR3nt: TGCGCCAGCAGCCCCAGGACTAGCGGGGGGGCTTCCTACGAGCAGTACTTC